The 19 T cell receptor beta chains reported below all come from one sample, sequenced in a study of OX40 agonist ivuxolimab in advanced cancers. Method: immunoSEQ multiplex PCR; TCRdb's copy keeps in-frame clones and lacks some. The sample shows about 35,000 clones, about nine tenths of them seen only once. The sequencing here drew on CD4+ or CD8+ T cells sorted from blood, taken in a trial of the OX40 agonist ivuxolimab. These receptors originate from an adult with an advanced solid tumor such as melanoma, head and neck, liver or kidney cancer.

This clone appeared a single time. The chain employs TRBV11-3 and TRBJ2-3; 11 nucleotides line up with TRBD2. CDR1 SGHNT and CDR2 YENEEA come from the germline V gene. The CDR3 is made up of 15 amino acids. V was pared by 5 bases and J by 3 bases, with 4 bases of the junction left unmatched. Here the CDR3 DNA reads TGTGCCAGCAGCACTAGCGGGAGAGAAACAGATACGCAGTATTTT. This codes for CASSTSGRETDTQYF.

The chain uses TRBV9 and TRBJ2-1; 7 positions match TRBD1. J was trimmed by 10 bases and V by 0 bases; bases with no gene match: 1. This CDR3 has 12 amino acids. CDR1 and CDR2 (germline): SGDLS, YYNGEE. The CDR3 loop is CASSVAQGEQFF. CDR3 DNA sequence: TGTGCCAGCAGCGTAGCACAGGGGGAGCAGTTCTTC.

This clone was seen just once. The CDR3 loop reads CASAPGIAADTQYF. The CDR3 DNA sequence: TGTGCCAGCGCGCCGGGTATCGCAGCAGATACGCAGTATTTT. The rearrangement joins TRBV6-4 to TRBJ2-3, with D uncertain. CDR1 and CDR2 from the germline V gene are MRHNA and SNTAGT. The CDR3 is made up of 14 amino acids. V was clipped by 8 bases and J by 4 bases, with 16 bases between them.

This sequence joins TRBV7-8 and TRBJ1-3; perhaps TRBD1 as D (6 bases). Trimming took off 11 bases at V and 4 bases at J, with 15 bases between the two ends. From germline, CDR1 is SGHVS and CDR2 FQNEAQ. The CDR3 spans 13 residues. The CDR3 bases are TGTGCCGTAGGGGGGGGCGTAGGAAACACCATATATTTT. Translating it yields CAVGGGVGNTIYF.

The chain joins TRBV18 to TRBJ2-5; tentatively, D is TRBD2 (7 bases). This CDR3 contains 16 residues. V was clipped by 2 bases and J by 4 bases, with 17 bases between them. CDR1 and CDR2 from the germline V gene are KGHSH and LQKENI. The CDR3 DNA sequence: TGTGCCAGCTCACCAGCTAATACAGGGAGGGCAGAGACCCAGTACTTC. It translates to CASSPANTGRAETQYF.

V and J are TRBV6-9 and TRBJ2-7; D ambiguous. The CDR3 has 13 residues. The germline CDR1 and CDR2 sequences are MNHGY and SVAAGI. Trimming stripped 3 bases from V and 5 bases from J, with 11 bases between. In nucleotides, the CDR3 is TGTGCCAGCAGTTACGCAGGCGTCAACGAGCAGTACTTC. Translating it yields CASSYAGVNEQYF.

The genes are TRBV30 and TRBJ2-7; D might be TRBD1 or TRBD2, each matching 5 bases. CDR3 length: 12 amino acids. Germline V gives CDR1 GTSNPN, CDR2 SVGIG (reference sequence). V was pared by 1 base and J by 3 bases, with 7 bases between. The CDR3 nucleotides are TGTGCCTGGAGTGCGGGGCACTACGAGCAGTACTTC. Amino acids: CAWSAGHYEQYF.

The V and J genes are TRBV14 and TRBJ2-1; TRBD1 is a possible D gene (5 bases). Trimming took off 2 bases at V and 8 bases at J, with 7 bases between the two ends. The CDR3 is 12 residues long. Germline values: CDR1 SGHDN, CDR2 FVKESK. In DNA form, the CDR3 reads TGTGCCAGCAGCCAACAGGGTTATGAGCAGTTCTTC. It encodes CASSQQGYEQFF. Looking up the rest from reference TRBV14 and TRBJ2-1 gives the full variable domain: EAGVTQFPSHSVIEKGQTVTLRCDPISGHDNLYWYRRVMGKEIKFLLHFVKESKQDESGMPNNRFLAERTGGTYSTLKVQPAELEDSGVYFCASSQQGYEQFFGPGTRLTVL.

The V and J genes are TRBV7-2 and TRBJ2-7; the match to TRBD1 covers 7 bases. After removal of 1 base from V and 6 bases from J, the junction contained 3 bases not matched to a gene. The CDR3 sequence is 13 residues long. Germline V gene lookup returns CDR1 SGHTA and CDR2 FQGNSA. Here the CDR3 DNA reads TGTGCCAGCAGCTTAGAACAGGGGTTCGAGCAGTACTTC. The encoded protein is CASSLEQGFEQYF.

The count of this clone is one. The chain is built from TRBV9 and TRBJ2-2, with D unclear. CDR1 and CDR2 from the germline V gene are SGDLS and YYNGEE. With 0 bases removed from V and 7 bases from J, the gap between germline ends came to 7 bases. This CDR3 has 13 amino acids. The chain's CDR3 is CASSVVIGGELFF. The CDR3 region has the DNA TGTGCCAGCAGCGTAGTAATTGGCGGGGAGCTGTTTTTT.

V gene TRBV5-4 combines with J gene TRBJ1-1; no reliable D call. Per germline, CDR1 SGHNT and CDR2 YYREEE (reference sequence). V lost 0 bases to trimming and J lost 1 base, with 7 bases between them. The CDR3 length is 14 residues. CDR3 in DNA: TGTGCCAGCAGCTTGGAACGACGGAACACTGAAGCTTTCTTT. Amino acids: CASSLERRNTEAFF.

The chain employs TRBV28 and TRBJ1-5; D is undetermined. The V gene's germline CDR1 is MDHEN and CDR2 SYDVKM. The CDR3 sequence is 12 residues long. Deletions cut 7 bases from V and 4 bases from J, with 8 bases between. CDR3 residues: CASNEINQPQHF. The CDR3 coding sequence is TGTGCCAGCAATGAAATTAATCAGCCCCAGCATTTT. The variable domain in full, completed from reference TRBV28 and TRBJ1-5, reads DVKVTQSSRYLVKRTGEKVFLECVQDMDHENMFWYRQDPGLGLRLIYFSYDVKMKEKGDIPEGYSVSREKKERFSLILESASTNQTSMYLCASNEINQPQHFGDGTRLSIL.

CDR3 sequence reads: CASSLAGGPGETQYF. CDR3 in DNA: TGCGCCAGCAGCCTAGCGGGAGGGCCTGGGGAGACCCAGTACTTC. The chain carries TRBV5-1 and TRBJ2-5; 12 bases map to TRBD2. The V and J ends lost 4 bases and 5 bases, in that order; junction bases with no gene match: 6. The CDR3 covers 15 residues. Germline V gene data show CDR1 as SGHRS and CDR2 as YFSETQ.

The chain combines TRBV7-2 with TRBJ2-7; perhaps TRBD1 as D (6 bases). This CDR3 has 14 residues. V was pared by 2 bases and J by 1 base, with 9 bases between. Germline V CDR1 and CDR2: SGHTA, FQGNSA. In nucleotides, the CDR3 is TGTGCCAGCAGCTTACAGGGGCGGTCCTACGAGCAGTACTTC. Translating it yields CASSLQGRSYEQYF.

The V and J genes are TRBV27 and TRBJ1-4, with D possibly being TRBD1 (6 bases). CDR1 MNHEY and CDR2 SMNVEV come from the germline V gene (reference sequence). The CDR3 extends over 15 amino acids. Deletions cut 4 bases from V and 7 bases from J, with 16 bases between. Here the CDR3 DNA reads TGTGCCAGCAGTTATAATTGGGGGCTAGGTGAAAAACTGTTTTTT. As protein: CASSYNWGLGEKLFF.

About this clone: Germline is not matched at one junction end, which may reflect a read error. The genes are TRBV11-2 and TRBJ2-2; the D gene is possibly TRBD2 (6 bases). The CDR3 is made up of 16 amino acids. The germline V gene has CDR1 SGHAT and CDR2 FQNNGV. CDR3 residues: CASSLHPGRNAGELFF. In DNA, the CDR3 is TGTGCCAGCAGCTTACATCCAGGGAGGAACGCCGGGGAGCTGTTTTTT.

The chain has TRBV18 and TRBJ2-1, with D possibly matching TRBD2 (6 bases). The CDR3 is 16 amino acids. In germline, CDR1 is KGHSH, CDR2 LQKENI. V dropped 0 bases and J dropped 3 bases, with 12 bases sitting between them. The CDR3 loop reads CASSPPGGSDYNEQFF. The CDR3 nucleotides are TGTGCCAGCTCACCACCGGGGGGTTCCGACTACAATGAGCAGTTCTTC.

The J gene is TRBJ1-6, the V gene TRBV27; D is uncertain. Trimming cost V 6 bases and J 5 bases, with 11 bases left between them. The CDR3 runs to 14 residues. The germline V gene encodes CDR1 MNHEY and CDR2 SMNVEV (reference sequence). The CDR3 sequence: CASRAWQDNSPLHF. The CDR3 DNA reads TGTGCCAGCAGGGCCTGGCAGGATAATTCACCCCTCCACTTT.

The rearrangement links TRBV21-1 to TRBJ1-3. TRBV21-1 is flagged as a pseudogene. This CDR3 region has 16 residues. The CDR3 region has the DNA TGTGCCAGCAGAGAGGGTCGGACAAACTCTGGAAACACCATATATTTT. It encodes CASREGRTNSGNTIYF.